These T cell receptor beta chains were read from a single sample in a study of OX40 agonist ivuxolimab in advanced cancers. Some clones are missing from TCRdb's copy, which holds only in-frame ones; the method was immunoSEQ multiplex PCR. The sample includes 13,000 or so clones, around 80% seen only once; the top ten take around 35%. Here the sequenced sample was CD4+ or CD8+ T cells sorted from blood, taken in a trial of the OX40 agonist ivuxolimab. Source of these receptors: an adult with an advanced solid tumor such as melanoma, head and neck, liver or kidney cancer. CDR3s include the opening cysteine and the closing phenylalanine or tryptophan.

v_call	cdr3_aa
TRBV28	CASSMGQGFNTEAFF
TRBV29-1	CSVEDDRGLSYEQYF
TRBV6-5	CASSYAGELFF
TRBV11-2	CASSFGQPANTGELFF
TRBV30	CAWREGLYTEAFF
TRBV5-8	CASSIQGYSNQPQHF
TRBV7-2	CASHDSGTGGADTQYF
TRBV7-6	CASSRNPGSDEQYF
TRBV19	CASSIGHPPGELFF
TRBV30	CAWSWDSRSGNTIYF
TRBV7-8	CASSLEGGPREEQYF
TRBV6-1	CASSDRLLTNYGYTF
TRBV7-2	CASSLAGTGGGSPLHF
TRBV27	CASSLTPGGHEQYF
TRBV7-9	CASRPGGAGPEQYF
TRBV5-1	CASRIVQPQHF
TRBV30	CAWSVSEGNEQFF
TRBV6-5	CASGKGGLEYF
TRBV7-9	CASNEPGQGYSSSGNTIYF
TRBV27	CASSPYLRGKNEQFF